A single sample gave rise to the 24 T cell receptor beta chains below, sequenced in a study of shared clonotypes between healthy human individuals. Sequenced by immunoSEQ multiplex PCR; TCRdb stores in-frame clones only, minus some. The sample yields roughly 2,300,000 clones, 85% to 95% seen once. Sequencing input: naive CD4+ T cells from PBMCs. Subset defined: CD45RA+ positively selected. The receptors were sampled from a man younger than 35 in good health. Some clones in this sample may be carry-over from other donors' samples.

The chain joins TRBV11-3 to TRBJ2-1; 13 bases are shared with TRBD2. CDR1 is SGHNT, CDR2 YENEEA, per germline. The CDR3 is made up of 15 amino acids. Germline trimming cut 5 bases from V and 6 bases from J; bases unmatched to any gene: 4. CDR3 sequence: CASSLLAGGSNEQFF. In nucleotides, the CDR3 is TGTGCCAGCAGCCTACTAGCGGGAGGGTCCAATGAGCAGTTCTTC.

Of note for this clone: The sample contains more than one DNA sequence encoding this CDR3. The gene calls are TRBV28 and TRBJ2-7, with D perhaps matching TRBD2 (5 bases). The CDR3 has 14 amino acids. CDR1 MDHEN and CDR2 SYDVKM come from the germline V gene. Trimming took off 4 bases at V and 4 bases at J, with 14 bases between the two ends. The DNA for the CDR3 is TGTGCCAGCAGTTCCGGCGGGTCTTTGTACGAGCAGTACTTC. Amino acids: CASSSGGSLYEQYF.

This clone was recorded only once. The rearrangement uses TRBV27 and TRBJ2-2; a weak D match, TRBD1 (6 bases). Germline V gene lookup returns CDR1 MNHEY and CDR2 SMNVEV (reference sequence). The CDR3 sequence is 15 residues long. V lost 6 bases and J lost 2, with 13 bases in between. The CDR3 coding sequence is TGTGCCAGCAGAAGACAGGCTACAAACACCGGGGAGCTGTTTTTT. This translates into CASRRQATNTGELFF.

The rearrangement links TRBV7-3 to TRBJ2-5, with D hard to call. The germline V and J ends were trimmed by 4 bases and 2 bases, with 8 bases remaining between them. This CDR3 is built from 13 residues. Germline V CDR1 and CDR2: SGHTA, FQGTGA. CDR3 in amino acids: CASSSSPQETQYF. Written as DNA, the CDR3 is TGTGCCAGCAGCTCAAGTCCACAAGAGACCCAGTACTTC.

In regard to this clone: The sample carries other DNA sequences with the same CDR3. The chain combines TRBV5-1 with TRBJ2-2; weak D call: TRBD2 (5 bases). The CDR3 runs 14 residues. Between the trimmed V and J ends, which lost 0 bases and 6 bases, there was a span of 9 bases. The V gene's germline CDR1 is SGHRS and CDR2 YFSETQ. The CDR3 region is CASSLAAGSGELFF. The CDR3 DNA reads as TGCGCCAGCAGCTTGGCCGCGGGTTCCGGGGAGCTGTTTTTT.

The V and J genes are TRBV5-6 and TRBJ1-2; a possible D gene is TRBD1 (6 bases). The CDR3 covers 13 residues. Germline V CDR1 and CDR2: SGHDT, YYEEEE. Trimming removed 5 bases at V and 4 bases at J, with 12 bases between. The CDR3 DNA sequence: TGTGCCAGCAGTTCTGACAGGTTCTATGGCTACACCTTC. Translation gives CASSSDRFYGYTF.

The V call is TRBV5-1, the J call TRBJ1-4; 8 bases are shared with TRBD1. CDR3 length: 13 amino acids. Germline CDR1 reads SGHRS; CDR2 reads YFSETQ. V dropped 4 bases and J dropped 7; count of bases not matched to a gene: 3. As DNA, the CDR3 is TGCGCCAGCAGCAAGGACAGGGCTGAAAAACTGTTTTTT. Translation: CASSKDRAEKLFF.

The sample holds one count of this clone. V is TRBV27 and J is TRBJ2-4; TRBD2 matches 8 bases. CDR1 MNHEY and CDR2 SMNVEV come from the germline V gene (reference sequence). CDR3 length: 19 amino acids. With 5 bases clipped from V and 15 bases from J, the junction kept 30 bases outside the gene matches. CDR3 protein: CASSPGTRGGRAGGLQRYF. As DNA, the CDR3 is TGTGCCAGCAGTCCCGGGACTAGGGGGGGTAGAGCGGGCGGGCTTCAGAGGTACTTC.

This clone was seen a single time. This CDR3 is CASSSSSFRDTKLGHTF. The DNA for the CDR3 is TGTGCCAGCAGCTCCTCCTCTTTCCGGGACACTAAATTGGGGCACACCTTC. This sequence joins TRBV11-3 and TRBJ1-2, with D possibly TRBD1 on 6 matching bases. CDR1 and CDR2 (germline): SGHNT, YENEEA. V was clipped by 4 bases and J by 12 bases, with 30 bases between them. The CDR3 sequence is 17 residues long.

This sequence joins TRBV5-1 and TRBJ2-6, with D perhaps matching TRBD1 (5 bases). CDR1 and CDR2 from the germline V gene are SGHRS and YFSETQ. Trimming took 1 base from V and 0 from J, leaving 11 bases between them. CDR3 length: 17 amino acids. CDR3 region: CASSLPDMASGANVLTF. CDR3 DNA: TGCGCCAGCAGCTTGCCGGACATGGCCTCTGGGGCCAACGTCCTGACTTTC.

This clone came up many times. The rearrangement joins TRBV6-6 to TRBJ2-3; D is unresolved. The germline CDR1 and CDR2 sequences are MNHNY and SVGAGI (reference sequence). V lost 6 bases, J lost 0 bases, and 16 bases lay in between. This CDR3 has 16 amino acids. This CDR3 is CASRIDGAVSTDTQYF. CDR3 nucleotides: TGTGCCAGCAGGATAGATGGAGCCGTTAGCACAGATACGCAGTATTTT.

V and J are TRBV2 and TRBJ2-3; 7 bases agree with TRBD2. The CDR3 runs to 14 residues. The junction had 9 bases not matched to a gene; V was cut back by 7 bases and J by 5 bases. The V gene's germline CDR1 is SNHLY and CDR2 FYNNEI. In DNA form, the CDR3 reads TGTGCCAGCAAATTTTCGGGGGGTAAAGATACGCAGTATTTT. Translated: CASKFSGGKDTQYF. Using reference TRBV2 and TRBJ2-3 for the parts outside the CDR3, the full variable domain is EPEVTQTPSHQVTQMGQEVILRCVPISNHLYFYWYRQILGQKVEFLVSFYNNEISEKSEIFDDQFSVERPDGSNFTLKIRSTKLEDSAMYFCASKFSGGKDTQYFGPGTRLTVL.

This chain connects TRBV4-1 to TRBJ2-5; 9 bases are shared with TRBD1. CDR3 length: 20 residues. Germline CDR1 is MGHRA and CDR2 is YSYEKL. The junction had 21 bases not matched to a gene; V was cut back by 3 bases and J by 4 bases. CDR3 sequence: CASSHPGTGSPTPRGETQYF. DNA of the CDR3: TGCGCCAGCAGCCACCCCGGGACAGGGAGTCCCACTCCCCGGGGAGAGACCCAGTACTTC.

The chain uses TRBV4-1 and TRBJ2-7; TRBD2 matches 9 bases. CDR3 length equals 15 residues. Germline V gene lookup returns CDR1 MGHRA and CDR2 YSYEKL. V lost 3 bases to trimming and J lost 1 base; unmatched junction nucleotides: 4. As DNA, the CDR3 is TGCGCCAGCAGCCAGCTAGCGGGGATTTCCTACGAGCAGTACTTC. This sequence encodes CASSQLAGISYEQYF.

The J gene is TRBJ1-2, the V gene TRBV4-3; TRBD1 might be the D (6 bases). Germline values: CDR1 LGHNA, CDR2 YSLEER. The CDR3 is 21 amino acids. With 0 bases removed from V and 0 bases from J, the gap between germline ends came to 26 bases. CDR3 in DNA: TGCGCCAGCAGCCAAGAAGTATGGGGGGCGCGTAAAGAGGGAGCTAACTATGGCTACACCTTC. This encodes CASSQEVWGARKEGANYGYTF.

This sequence joins TRBV11-2 and TRBJ1-1; D is possibly TRBD1 (5 bases). The CDR3 totals 16 residues. V dropped 0 bases and J dropped 4 bases, with 15 bases sitting between them. Looked up from germline, CDR1 is SGHAT and CDR2 is FQNNGV. CDR3: CASSLDRGRAGTEAFF. The CDR3 DNA is TGTGCCAGCAGCTTAGATAGAGGCAGGGCGGGCACTGAAGCTTTCTTT.

About this clone itself: The same CDR3 is also encoded by other DNA sequences in this sample. J is TRBJ2-3 and V is TRBV5-1; 7 bases are shared with TRBD2. Per the germline V gene, CDR1 is SGHRS and CDR2 is YFSETQ. The V segment lost 1 base and the J segment 4 bases; nucleotides outside the gene matches: 6. The CDR3 has 15 amino acids. DNA of the CDR3: TGCGCCAGCAGCTTGCTGGCGGGAGCCGCAGATACGCAGTATTTT. Translation gives CASSLLAGAADTQYF.

This clone has a single count. V gene TRBV7-9 combines with J gene TRBJ1-2; 7 positions match TRBD1. This CDR3 spans 17 amino acids. The ends lost 5 bases at V and 7 bases at J; junction bases unmatched: 19. CDR1 and CDR2 (germline): SEHNR, FQNEAQ (reference sequence). CDR3 bases: TGTGCCAGCAGCCCGACCCCTCCCAAGACAGGGCTTCTTGGCTACACCTTC. Its translation: CASSPTPPKTGLLGYTF.

The J gene is TRBJ2-3, the V gene TRBV5-1, with 14 bases fitting TRBD2. Per germline, CDR1 SGHRS and CDR2 YFSETQ. V shed 3 bases, J shed 6 bases, and the junction held 6 bases outside the gene matches. This CDR3 has 16 residues. This chain's CDR3 is CASSSGLAGASDTQYF. CDR3 DNA: TGCGCCAGCAGCTCGGGACTAGCGGGAGCATCGGATACGCAGTATTTT. The full variable domain, rest sourced from reference TRBV5-1 and TRBJ2-3, is KAGVTQTPRYLIKTRGQQVTLSCSPISGHRSVSWYQQTPGQGLQFLFEYFSETQRNKGNFPGRFSGRQFSNSRSEMNVSTLELGDSALYLCASSSGLAGASDTQYFGPGTRLTVL.

This clone was seen just once. The chain recombines TRBV4-1 with TRBJ2-5, with TRBD1 as a possible D gene (5 bases). Between the trimmed V and J ends, which lost 0 bases and 4 bases, there was a span of 12 bases. The CDR3 extends over 15 amino acids. Germline loops: CDR1 MGHRA, CDR2 YSYEKL. CDR3 loop: CASSQDVMGRETQYF. The CDR3 DNA is TGCGCCAGCAGCCAAGATGTCATGGGGCGAGAGACCCAGTACTTC.

The chain joins TRBV30 to TRBJ1-4, with 10 bases matching TRBD1. The CDR3 extends over 14 amino acids. Germline V lookup: CDR1 GTSNPN, CDR2 SVGIG (reference sequence). J was trimmed by 6 bases and V by 4 bases; bases with no gene match: 5. CDR3 region: CAWKGTGVYEKLFF. In nucleotides, the CDR3 is TGTGCCTGGAAAGGGACAGGGGTTTATGAAAAACTGTTTTTT.

This rearrangement joins TRBV19 to TRBJ2-1; tentative D call: TRBD2 (6 bases). The V gene lost 5 bases and the J gene lost 2 bases, with 7 bases spanning the gap. The CDR3 sequence is 13 residues long. Germline CDR1 and CDR2: LNHDA and SQIVND (reference sequence). The CDR3 here is CASSRGAYNEQFF. DNA of the CDR3: TGTGCCAGTAGTCGCGGGGCCTACAATGAGCAGTTCTTC. The variable domain in full, completed from reference TRBV19 and TRBJ2-1, reads DGGITQSPKYLFRKEGQNVTLSCEQNLNHDAMYWYRQDPGQGLRLIYYSQIVNDFQKGDIAEGYSVSREKKESFPLTVTSAQKNPTAFYLCASSRGAYNEQFFGPGTRLTVL.

The rearrangement joins TRBV5-4 to TRBJ1-2; TRBD1 is a possible D gene (5 bases). V dropped 1 base and J dropped 2 bases, with 15 bases sitting between them. In germline, CDR1 is SGHNT, CDR2 YYREEE (reference sequence). CDR3 length: 16 amino acids. The CDR3 loop is CASSLYGGGSNYGYTF. In DNA form, the CDR3 reads TGTGCCAGCAGCTTGTATGGTGGGGGTTCGAACTATGGCTACACCTTC.

The chain recombines TRBV28 with TRBJ2-7; D is undetermined. The CDR3 spans 11 residues. The germline V gene encodes CDR1 MDHEN and CDR2 SYDVKM. V dropped 3 bases and J dropped 5 bases, with 5 bases sitting between them. DNA for the CDR3: TGTGCCAGCAGTTTTTTTAACGAGCAGTACTTC. This translates into CASSFFNEQYF.